The clone carrying this TCR beta chain was picked up a small number of times. Its matching antigen is unknown. CDR3 length equals 14 residues. The germline V gene encodes CDR1 SGHRS and CDR2 YFSETQ. The V and J ends lost 1 base and 2 bases respectively, with 9 bases between them. A multiplex PCR was run with 60 Vbeta primers and 13 Jbeta primers. The authors' processing: Roughly 11 million of the roughly 80 million unique TCR beta chains counted in a later analysis were shared. TCRdb's table, derived via immunoSEQ multiplex PCR, lists solely in-frame clones and lacks some. The V and J calls and the clone size are those of that table, but D and trimming were determined from the DNA. The table has around 140,000 clones, 75% to 80% seen once. The sample is drawn from a study of cytomegalovirus exposure and HLA in healthy donors. The wider study: Early release data held around 82 million unique TCRs from HLA-typed donors. Whole-study results and caveats: Several of the most significant clusters appeared linked to common viral pathogens, based on a later analysis.

The receptor was derived from a woman in her 40s in good health and CMV-seropositive. The gene calls are TRBV5-1 and TRBJ2-5; a weak D match, TRBD2 (5 bases). The specimen sequenced was PBMCs. The CDR3 spells CASSLRAEQETQYF. The CDR3, as DNA: TGCGCCAGCAGCTTGCGAGCGGAACAAGAGACCCAGTACTTC. The full variable domain, in which reference TRBV5-1 and TRBJ2-5 provide the parts outside the CDR3, is KAGVTQTPRYLIKTRGQQVTLSCSPISGHRSVSWYQQTPGQGLQFLFEYFSETQRNKGNFPGRFSGRQFSNSRSEMNVSTLELGDSALYLCASSLRAEQETQYFGPGTRLLVL.